This T cell receptor (beta chain) is from a study of OX40 agonist ivuxolimab in advanced cancers. Study-wide results and limits: At doses 0.1 to 3.0 mg/kg, CD4+ and CD8+ clones expanded. CD8+ T cells were the subset that, on average, had more expanded clones than CD4+.

The CDR3 spans 12 residues. Germline V gene data show CDR1 as SQVTM and CDR2 as ANQGSEA. Sequencing was performed with immunoSEQ multiplex PCR; in TCRdb, only in-frame clones are kept and a portion is missing. The sample has tens of thousands of clones; approximately 82% are singletons. Note on this clone: The target antigen is unknown.

Sequenced material: CD4+ or CD8+ T cells sorted from blood, taken in a trial of the OX40 agonist ivuxolimab. This chain uses TRBV29-1 with TRBJ2-3; no reliable D call. This TCR was recovered from an adult with an advanced solid tumor such as melanoma, head and neck, liver or kidney cancer. The CDR3 coding sequence is TGCGGCGGCGCGGCTAGCACAGATACGCAGTATTTT. Translation: CGGAASTDTQYF.